This T cell receptor beta chain is from a study of T cells expressing NK-cell markers. Study in general: From sorted CD3+CD56+NKG2C+, CD3+CD56+NKG2C- and CD3+CD56-NKG2C+ T cells came the TCR beta repertoires. Seven sequenced donors out of eight were HCMV-seropositive, one seronegative.

TCRdb re-called the 5' RACE reads and shows each CDR3 protein once, DNA omitted. The table lists roughly 110,000 distinct CDR3 sequences, with approximately 17% in the top ten. This CDR3 has 14 residues. Germline CDR1 and CDR2: MDHEN and SYDVKM. This rearrangement joins TRBV28 to TRBJ2-7; TCRdb outputs TRBD1, but without DNA this stays unchecked. The sequence was obtained from a woman aged 18 to 75 in good health. The sequencing input was blood T cells: a sorted CD56 or NKG2C T cell subset, CD4+ or CD8+ T cells, or bulk PBMC T cells (not recorded which). The CDR3 spells CASRDIDRGLEQYF.